This TCR beta chain derives from a study of cytomegalovirus exposure and HLA in healthy donors. The trim removed 6 bases at V and 2 bases at J, leaving 7 bases unmatched. CDR1 MNHNS and CDR2 SASEGT come from the germline V gene. The CDR3 length is 14 residues. Study observations and caveats: Rarity characterized most TCR sequences, yet some public TCRs appeared in many donors. TCR beta V segments were, for the most part, productive about 87% or about 30% of the time in an earlier analysis.

Primers: 60 Vbeta forward and 13 Jbeta reverse. TCRdb's copy holds only in-frame clones and misses some; the assay was immunoSEQ multiplex PCR. The repertoire holds 40,000 or so clones, with about 90% as singletons. A few counts support this clone. Antigen unknown. The chain has TRBV6-1 and TRBJ2-7; 7 bases agree with TRBD2. The origin of this receptor is a woman in her thirties or forties in good health and CMV-seropositive. Material: PBMCs. The CDR3 reads CASRRAAGPYEQYF. In DNA form, the CDR3 reads TGTGCCAGCAGGAGGGCAGCGGGGCCCTACGAGCAGTACTTC.